This note documents a single TCR beta chain sequence. The antigen remains undetermined. This clone may be a read error of a much larger clone one base away. As originally analysed: A classifier of distant metastasis in papillary thyroid cancer was built from CDR3 differences (across clinicopathological groups). Using MiXCR, TCRdb re-called clones from the PCR reads. TCRdb, rather than the study authors, made the V and J calls. The repertoire includes some 86,000 clones, approximately 12% of them detected once, and 7% to 9% sits in the top ten. No patient received treatment before thyroid surgery. This specimen comes from a study of metastatic and nonmetastatic thyroid tumors. Overall study findings and caveats: Significantly higher TCR beta diversity was reportedly seen in malignant thyroid tumors than benign nodules, in blood and tumor.

V lost 4 bases and J 2 bases, leaving 15 bases between the germline ends. Germline values: CDR1 DFQATT, CDR2 SNEGSKA (reference sequence). The CDR3 is made up of 14 amino acids. This TCR was recovered from a female donor with papillary thyroid cancer or a benign thyroid nodule (not recorded which). Some clones in this sample may be carry-over from other donors' samples. The sequencing input was tumor tissue. The J gene is TRBJ2-7, the V gene TRBV20-1; D unresolved. CDR3 residues: CSAIDTAGTYEQYF. Here the CDR3 DNA reads TGCAGTGCTATAGATACGGCAGGTACCTACGAGCAGTACTTC.